This is a list of T cell receptor beta chains from one sample in a study of blood T cell repertoires in COVID-19. The method was immunoSEQ multiplex PCR; TCRdb's version includes in-frame clones alone and lacks a portion of them. The sample has approximately 140,000 clones, roughly 84% seen once. The material sequenced was PBMCs or T cells enriched from blood (not recorded which). All receptors come from a woman aged 50 to 60 who had been exposed to COVID-19. Both conserved end residues are part of each CDR3. The order of the fields is V gene, J gene, D gene, clone size, CDR3 DNA, CDR3 protein. D genes are given only for firm matches. A clone size is listed for some rows: how often the clone was seen (once, few, many), or a class if it is expanded.

V: TRBV2
J: TRBJ2-7
D: -
size: -
DNA: TGTGCCAGCAGTGAGGAGATTTTCTACGAGCAGTACTTC
CDR3: CASSEEIFYEQYF

V: TRBV5-6
J: TRBJ2-1
D: TRBD2
size: -
DNA: TGTGCCAGCAGCGACGGGGTAGCGGGAGTGAGTTCCTACAATGAGCAGTTCTTC
CDR3: CASSDGVAGVSSYNEQFF

V: TRBV27
J: TRBJ1-2
D: -
size: -
DNA: TGTGCCAGCAGTCCCCAGGCAAGCAACTATGGCTACACCTTC
CDR3: CASSPQASNYGYTF

V: TRBV18
J: TRBJ2-3
D: -
size: -
DNA: TGTGCCAGCTCGCAGGATACGCAGTATTTT
CDR3: CASSQDTQYF

V: TRBV6-1
J: TRBJ1-5
D: TRBD1
size: -
DNA: TGTGCCAGCAGTGAAGGAGTGGGGACAGGGGATCAGCCCCAGCATTTT
CDR3: CASSEGVGTGDQPQHF

V: TRBV6-5
J: TRBJ2-5
D: -
size: -
DNA: TGTGCCAGCACTGTAACAGGGGGGGTAGAGACCCAGTACTTC
CDR3: CASTVTGGVETQYF

V: TRBV7-2
J: TRBJ2-2
D: TRBD2
size: -
DNA: TGTGCCAGCAGCTTAGCCCTAGCGGGAGGATTCGACACCGGGGAGCTGTTTTTT
CDR3: CASSLALAGGFDTGELFF

V: TRBV7-8
J: TRBJ2-2
D: TRBD2
size: -
DNA: TGTGCCAGCAGCCCCCTAGCGGTCACCGGGGAGCTGTTTTTT
CDR3: CASSPLAVTGELFF

V: TRBV3-1/TRBV3-2
J: TRBJ2-2
D: -
size: -
DNA: TGTGCCAGCAGCCAAGAAGGGGCCAGGGAGGTCACCGGGGAGCTGTTTTTT
CDR3: CASSQEGAREVTGELFF

V: TRBV7-2
J: TRBJ2-1
D: -
size: -
DNA: TGTGCCAGCAGCTTAGAACGATACAGGGACAATGAGCAGTTCTTC
CDR3: CASSLERYRDNEQFF

V: TRBV28
J: TRBJ1-4
D: -
size: -
DNA: TGTGCCAGCGGACCCGGGACATTAAAACTGTTTTTT
CDR3: CASGPGTLKLFF

V: TRBV7-9
J: TRBJ2-3
D: TRBD2
size: -
DNA: TGTGCCAGCAGCTCCATGGATTTGACTAGCGGAGCCACAGATACGCAGTATTTT
CDR3: CASSSMDLTSGATDTQYF

V: TRBV27
J: TRBJ2-1
D: -
size: few
DNA: TGTGCCAGCAGTTTACACCATTCTACGCCGGGGGAGCAGTTCTTC
CDR3: CASSLHHSTPGEQFF

V: TRBV5-1
J: TRBJ2-7
D: TRBD2
size: -
DNA: TGCGCCAGCAGCCTCCGACTAGCGGGAGATGAGCAGTACTTC
CDR3: CASSLRLAGDEQYF

V: TRBV9
J: TRBJ2-3
D: TRBD2
size: -
DNA: TGTGCCAGCAGCGGAAGTGGGGGGACTAGCGGGCGTTGGCGCACAGATACGCAGTATTTT
CDR3: CASSGSGGTSGRWRTDTQYF

V: TRBV5-6
J: TRBJ1-6
D: TRBD1
size: -
DNA: TGTGCCAGCAGCATTGGACAGGTTAATTCACCCCTCCACTTT
CDR3: CASSIGQVNSPLHF